A selection of T cell receptor beta chains follows, all from one sample in a study of CD8 T cells in ankylosing spondylitis. TCRdb passed the 5' RACE reads through MiXCR, listing each CDR3 protein once. The sample consists of about 540,000 distinct CDR3 sequences, about 12% of them appearing once. The sequenced sample consisted of blood, either unsorted or a sorted T cell fraction (not recorded which). Source of these receptors: a male donor with ankylosing spondylitis. The CDR3 runs from the conserved cysteine through the conserved F or W. Each record gives: J gene, clone size, D gene, V gene, CDR3 protein, CDR3 DNA. D genes are given only for firm matches. For some rows the clone size is stated as once, few or many, or as a class when expanded; others skip it.

>TRBJ1-2|many|NA|TRBV10-3
CAISGVAGANGYTF
TGTGCCATCAGTGGTGTCGCAGGGGCAAATGGCTACACCTTC
>TRBJ2-7|NA|TRBD1|TRBV19
CASNSGTGYYEQYF
TGTGCCAGTAACTCGGGGACAGGATACTACGAGCAGTACTTC
>TRBJ2-3|NA|TRBD2|TRBV18
CASSLGLARTDTQYF
TGTGCCAGCTCGCTTGGACTAGCGCGGACAGATACGCAGTATTTT
>TRBJ1-2|few|NA|TRBV5-5
CASSQDLGYGYTF
TGTGCCAGCAGCCAGGACCTGGGATATGGCTACACCTTC
>TRBJ2-2|NA|TRBD1|TRBV6-2/TRBV6-3
CASFFEGTGWTGELFF
TGTGCCAGCTTTTTCGAAGGGACAGGGTGGACCGGGGAGCTGTTTTTT
>TRBJ2-3|few|TRBD1|TRBV24-1
CATSRDRGLNTQYF
TGTGCCACCAGTAGAGACAGGGGGCTAAATACGCAGTATTTT
>TRBJ2-7|NA|NA|TRBV2
CASSEASGSYEQYF
TGTGCCAGCAGTGAAGCCTCAGGATCCTACGAGCAGTACTTC
>TRBJ2-1|NA|TRBD2|TRBV3-1
CASSLAGGENEQFF
TGTGCCAGCAGCCTAGCGGGAGGGGAGAATGAGCAGTTCTTC
>TRBJ2-5|few|NA|TRBV5-1
CASSLVAGKETQYF
TGCGCCAGCAGCTTGGTGGCGGGGAAAGAGACCCAGTACTTC
>TRBJ2-7|NA|NA|TRBV9
CASSVGGRSYEQYF
TGTGCCAGCAGCGTAGGAGGCAGGTCCTACGAGCAGTACTTC
>TRBJ1-1|NA|NA|TRBV5-1
CASSLAGYNTEAFF
TGCGCCAGCAGCTTGGCCGGATATAACACTGAAGCTTTCTTT
>TRBJ2-3|many|NA|TRBV7-2
CASTYGGGSTDTQYF
TGTGCCAGCACCTACGGGGGCGGGAGCACAGATACGCAGTATTTT
>TRBJ1-1|few|NA|TRBV11-2
CASSPDPPNTEAFF
TGTGCCAGCAGCCCCGATCCGCCGAACACTGAAGCTTTCTTT
>TRBJ2-7|NA|TRBD1|TRBV11-2
CASSAGTESYEQYF
TGTGCCAGCAGCGCCGGGACAGAGTCCTACGAGCAGTACTTC
>TRBJ2-1|many|NA|TRBV24-1
CATAWGPNYNEQFF
TGTGCCACTGCATGGGGACCCAACTACAATGAGCAGTTCTTC
>TRBJ2-1|few|NA|TRBV6-4
CASSEEGAVDEQFF
TGTGCCAGCAGTGAGGAGGGGGCGGTCGATGAGCAGTTCTTC
>TRBJ2-7|NA|TRBD2|TRBV3-1
CASSQDRAGELYEQYF
TGTGCCAGCAGCCAAGATAGGGCGGGAGAACTCTACGAGCAGTACTTC
>TRBJ2-4|NA|NA|TRBV24-1
CATSDSWTNIQYF
TGTGCCACCAGTGATTCCTGGACTAACATTCAGTACTTC
>TRBJ1-1|many|NA|TRBV7-2
CASSSQGSNTEAFF
TGTGCCAGCAGCTCCCAGGGGTCGAACACTGAAGCTTTCTTT
>TRBJ1-5|NA|NA|TRBV2
CASSPVHSNQPQHF
TGTGCCAGCTCTCCCGTCCATAGCAATCAGCCCCAGCATTTT
>TRBJ2-1|NA|NA|TRBV20-1
CSADPATSTDNEQFF
TGCAGTGCCGACCCGGCCACTAGCACCGATAATGAGCAGTTCTTC
>TRBJ2-7|few|TRBD2|TRBV12-3/TRBV12-4
CASSFPTSGRRGEQYF
TGTGCCAGCAGTTTTCCGACTAGCGGGAGACGCGGCGAGCAGTACTTC
>TRBJ2-5|NA|NA|TRBV12-3/TRBV12-4
CARSFDQSGRAPLETQYF
TGTGCCCGCAGTTTCGATCAGTCCGGGCGGGCCCCCCTGGAGACCCAGTACTTC
>TRBJ2-6|few|NA|TRBV12-3/TRBV12-4
CASRGSGTSGANVLTF
TGTGCCAGCAGGGGGTCAGGGACCTCTGGGGCCAACGTCCTGACTTTC
>TRBJ2-7|NA|NA|TRBV10-2
CATDSHYEQYF
TGCGCCACGGACAGCCACTACGAGCAGTACTTC
>TRBJ1-1|few|NA|TRBV20-1
CSAVGHLNTEAFF
TGCAGTGCTGTTGGGCACCTGAACACTGAAGCTTTCTTT
>TRBJ2-3|few|NA|TRBV11-1
CASRSPLALAGASTDTQYF
TGTGCCAGCAGATCCCCCCTAGCCCTAGCCGGGGCTAGCACAGATACGCAGTATTTT
>TRBJ1-5|few|NA|TRBV20-1
CSASNQDSNQPQHF
TGCAGTGCTAGTAATCAGGATAGCAATCAGCCCCAGCATTTT
>TRBJ2-2|few|NA|TRBV5-1
CASGNRTNTGELFF
TGCGCCAGCGGCAACAGAACGAACACCGGGGAGCTGTTTTTT
>TRBJ2-1|NA|NA|TRBV24-1
CATNGGPSNNEQFF
TGTGCCACTAACGGGGGTCCTTCCAACAATGAGCAGTTCTTC
>TRBJ2-3|few|NA|TRBV5-6
CASSLGDLGGDTQYF
TGTGCCAGCAGCTTGGGGGACCTTGGGGGAGATACGCAGTATTTT